A selection of T cell receptor beta chains follows, all from one sample in a study of shared clonotypes between healthy human individuals. The repertoire was sequenced with immunoSEQ multiplex PCR; TCRdb's copy has only in-frame clones and lacks some. This sample has 1.4 million or so clones, with around 98.5% found just once. The sequencing input was naive CD4+ T cells sorted from blood. The receptor set was obtained from a man aged 25-40 years in good health. The CDR3 runs from the conserved cysteine through the conserved F or W. Only part of the rows carry a size: once, few, many, or a class if the clone is expanded.

j_call clone_size cdr3_length v_call cdr3_aa
TRBJ1-4 - 13 TRBV2 CASTREFDEKLFF
TRBJ2-1 - 16 TRBV11-2 CASSFLGTGTYNEQFF
TRBJ2-2 once 16 TRBV7-2 CASSPGASGRTGELFF
TRBJ1-5 - 15 TRBV30 CAWNHGTGGNQPQHF
TRBJ2-7 - 15 TRBV6-5 CASSYEGERAYEQYF
TRBJ2-1 - 11 TRBV5-4 CASSLESEQFF
TRBJ1-2 - 14 TRBV30 CAWSARGRLTFYTF
TRBJ2-1 - 12 TRBV9 CASSLGYNEQFF
TRBJ2-1 - 16 TRBV7-9 CASSPLTAGGPNEQFF
TRBJ2-7 - 16 TRBV28 CASSFGNRGYSYEQYF
TRBJ2-1 - 13 TRBV5-5 CASSWTGNNEQFF
TRBJ2-2 - 14 TRBV11-2 CASSLEAGKRELFF
TRBJ2-1 - 18 TRBV27 CASSLWQGSLSYYNEQFF
TRBJ2-1 - 14 TRBV2 CASSALAEGYEQFF
TRBJ2-2 - 15 TRBV14 CASSPAGEGTGELFF
TRBJ2-1 - 15 TRBV28 CASISRPIGYNEQFF
TRBJ2-7 - 13 TRBV4-3 CASSRDISYEQYF
TRBJ2-1 - 14 TRBV28 CASTAGSPYNEQFF
TRBJ2-3 - 15 TRBV5-4 CASSGTGGAVDTQYF
TRBJ2-1 - 15 TRBV18 CASSATGLSYNEQFF
TRBJ2-7 - 14 TRBV5-6 CASSNHGTDYEQYF
TRBJ2-1 - 17 TRBV28 CASSPPTSGSSHNEQFF
TRBJ2-7 - 12 TRBV7-8 CASSPKSTVQYF
TRBJ2-2 - 15 TRBV7-3 CASQLTRDNTGELFF
TRBJ1-2 - 11 TRBV20-1 CSARRAYGYTF
TRBJ2-5 - 16 TRBV5-1 CASSLQGSGSGETQYF
TRBJ2-7 - 16 TRBV28 CASSLLGPKGAGEQYF
TRBJ2-4 - 15 TRBV7-2 CASSRDRGSKNIQYF
TRBJ2-2 - 17 TRBV27 CASSLFGQGANTGELFF
TRBJ2-3 - 15 TRBV5-1 CASSVSGDDTDTQYF
TRBJ2-3 once 11 TRBV7-6 CASSFGDTQYF
TRBJ2-4 - 13 TRBV11-2 CASSSYRKNIQYF
TRBJ2-7 - 16 TRBV4-3 CASSQELSDRVYEQYF
TRBJ2-3 - 15 TRBV6-4 CASSDSTGGPDTQYF
TRBJ2-7 once 15 TRBV5-4 CASSFSGRNPYEQYF
TRBJ2-7 - 19 TRBV27 CASRTTYGGPGHYSYEQYF
TRBJ2-7 - 15 TRBV4-1 CASSHPTSGDYEQYF
TRBJ2-7 - 12 TRBV7-6 CASSLFFYEQYF
TRBJ2-7 - 15 TRBV6-5 CASSYRPRADYEQYF
TRBJ1-1 - 15 TRBV19 CASSSGGALWREAFF
TRBJ1-1 - 13 TRBV5-1 CASSSGPITEAFF
TRBJ2-1 once 14 TRBV18 CASSPTGAGNEQFF
TRBJ1-2 - 17 TRBV5-1 CASSLQPTGASLYGYTF
TRBJ1-2 - 14 TRBV5-4 CASSLQGVDYGYTF
TRBJ2-7 - 15 TRBV5-4 CASSLGGIKNYEQYF
TRBJ2-1 - 16 TRBV7-9 CASSPVASSSYNEQFF